The T cell receptor (beta chain) described here comes from a study of blood T cell repertoires in COVID-19. Whole-study context: Some COVID-19 samples were acute and others convalescent; all came from the United States, Italy and Spain. PBMCs, B-cell-depleted T cells, or T cells provided the cDNA or gDNA that made up the material.

This clone was seen more than once but under ten times. This CDR3 spans 15 amino acids. The V segment lost 6 bases and the J segment 4 bases; nucleotides outside the gene matches: 8. The germline CDR1 and CDR2 sequences are MNHEY and SVGAGI. Original data processing: Reference gene primers were amplified, and this amplification served to estimate nucleated cell counts. Repertoires were generated with immunoSEQ multiplex PCR, while TCRdb's copy carries only in-frame clones and drops some. V, J and clone size derive from that table, while D and trimming were established from the DNA sequence. Among approximately 170,000 clones listed, 65% to 90% were seen once.

The clonotype comes from a man aged 50 to 60 with active or convalescent COVID-19. Input material: peripheral blood. The chain joins TRBV6-5 to TRBJ1-5; 8 bases are shared with TRBD1. The CDR3 region is CASRTGTGKNQPQHF. CDR3 sequence (DNA): TGTGCCAGCAGGACCGGGACAGGCAAAAATCAGCCCCAGCATTTT.